The 14 T cell receptor beta chains presented below share a single source sample, sequenced in a study of cytomegalovirus exposure and HLA in healthy donors. Researchers ran the PCR with 60 Vbeta and 13 Jbeta primers. Profiling relied on immunoSEQ multiplex PCR, and the TCRdb table lists in-frame clones only, not all of them. This table has some 98,000 clones, around 75% appearing once. The sequenced sample consisted of PBMCs. These receptors originate from a man aged 18 to 35 in good health and CMV-seropositive.

This chain joins TRBV27 and TRBJ1-5; 8 nucleotides line up with TRBD1. Germline V gene sequence: CDR1 MNHEY, CDR2 SMNVEV (reference sequence). CDR3 size: 12 residues. Unmatched junction bases numbered 5, after V lost 10 bases and J lost 6 bases. This chain's CDR3 is CATGTGRQPQHF. CDR3 DNA: TGTGCCACTGGGACAGGTCGTCAGCCCCAGCATTTT.

The CDR3 is CATSKVQGLRLDQPQHF. The CDR3 DNA reads TGTGCCACCAGCAAAGTACAGGGGCTCAGATTGGATCAGCCCCAGCATTTT. V usage is TRBV15 and J usage is TRBJ1-5, with TRBD1 matching 7 bases. The CDR3 spans 17 residues. CDR1 and CDR2 (germline): LNHNV, YYDKDF (reference sequence). The junction had 14 bases not matched to a gene; V was cut back by 4 bases and J by 5 bases.

This clone was counted between two and nine times. The rearrangement links TRBV18 to TRBJ1-6; possibly TRBD1 for D (6 bases). The CDR3 totals 19 residues. Trimming removed 6 bases from V and 4 bases from J, with 25 bases in between. The germline gives CDR1 KGHSH, CDR2 LQKENI. This CDR3 is CASSQEVGWGRGYNSPLHF. CDR3 coding DNA: TGTGCCAGCTCCCAGGAGGTGGGGTGGGGTAGGGGGTATAATTCACCCCTCCACTTT.

In its sample, this clone was seen once. The J gene is TRBJ2-7, the V gene TRBV6-1; tentatively, D is TRBD2 (5 bases). The CDR3 is 15 residues long. Germline CDR1 and CDR2: MNHNS and SASEGT. V gave up 3 bases and J gave up 3 bases, with 15 bases separating them. CDR3 sequence (DNA): TGTGCCAGCAGTGACTCGCCTAGCAGTTACTACGAGCAGTACTTC. It yields the protein CASSDSPSSYYEQYF.

This clone has just one count. V is TRBV6-1 and J is TRBJ2-7, with 9 bases fitting TRBD2. The CDR3 is 14 amino acids. The germline gives CDR1 MNHNS, CDR2 SASEGT. With V trimmed by 10 bases and J by 5 bases, 12 bases remained unmatched. CDR3 in DNA: TGTGCCACCAGATTCGGGACTAGCATCAACGAGCAGTACTTC. Translating it yields CATRFGTSINEQYF.

This chain uses TRBV7-9 with TRBJ1-4, with D unclear. This CDR3 spans 13 amino acids. V was trimmed by 4 bases and J by 4 bases, leaving 7 bases between them. The germline gives CDR1 SEHNR, CDR2 FQNEAQ (reference sequence). CDR3 amino acids: CASSSGYNEKLFF. In DNA form, the CDR3 reads TGTGCCAGCAGCTCGGGGTATAATGAAAAACTGTTTTTT.

The V call is TRBV13, the J call TRBJ1-3; TRBD1 matches 10 bases. Germline loops: CDR1 PRHDT, CDR2 FYEKMQ (reference sequence). J lost 2 bases, V lost 7 bases, and 5 bases had no gene match. The CDR3 has 15 amino acids. The CDR3 is CASTKDRGTGNTIYF. DNA for the CDR3: TGTGCCAGCACCAAGGACAGGGGGACTGGAAACACCATATATTTT.

This clone was seen once. The rearrangement links TRBV6-1 to TRBJ1-5; possibly TRBD1 for D (5 bases). Trimming removed 8 bases from V and 1 base from J, with 12 bases in between. The CDR3 runs 14 residues. The germline V gene has CDR1 MNHNS and CDR2 SASEGT. The CDR3: CASWDYESNQPQHF. CDR3 in DNA: TGTGCCAGCTGGGACTACGAGAGCAATCAGCCCCAGCATTTT.

With respect to this clone: A read error may produce the germline difference seen at one junction end. The rearrangement links TRBV29-1 to TRBJ2-7, with TRBD1 as a possible D gene (6 bases). The CDR3 has 12 amino acids. The V gene's germline CDR1 is SQVTM and CDR2 ANQGSEA. Here the CDR3 reads CSARDTGSERYF. The CDR3 DNA reads TGCAGCGCCCGGGACACCGGTTCCGAGCGGTACTTC.

This CDR3 reads CSVAYDRGWTEAFF. Here the CDR3 DNA reads TGCAGCGTTGCATACGACAGGGGGTGGACTGAAGCTTTCTTT. The chain couples TRBV29-1 to TRBJ1-1, with 9 bases that match TRBD1. The CDR3 extends over 14 amino acids. The V gene end was trimmed by 4 bases and the J gene end by 5 bases; junction bases not matched to a gene: 8. Germline V CDR1 and CDR2: SQVTM, ANQGSEA.

The chain uses TRBV4-1 and TRBJ2-3, with 11 bases that match TRBD2. The CDR3 has 16 amino acids. CDR1 and CDR2 from the germline V gene are MGHRA and YSYEKL. V lost 6 bases and J lost 4; bases outside the gene matches: 9. The chain's CDR3 is CASRLKLAGVPDTQYF. The CDR3 DNA follows: TGCGCCAGCAGACTTAAACTAGCGGGGGTCCCAGATACGCAGTATTTT.

This clone was detected a few times. Other nucleotide sequences in the sample specify the same CDR3. CDR3 sequence reads: CASSYSGTGGYEQYF. For the CDR3, the DNA is TGTGCCAGCAGTTACTCCGGGACAGGGGGCTACGAGCAGTACTTC. The chain is built from TRBV6-5 and TRBJ2-7; 11 positions agree with TRBD1. V shed 0 bases, J shed 3 bases, and the junction held 1 base outside the gene matches. This CDR3 is 15 amino acids long. Per germline, CDR1 MNHEY and CDR2 SVGAGI.

In the case of this clone: Distinct nucleotide sequences in the sample also encode this CDR3. The chain recombines TRBV5-4 with TRBJ2-7; D may be TRBD1 (5 bases). The CDR3 has 16 residues. Germline CDR1 SGHNT, CDR2 YYREEE (reference sequence). V gave up 0 bases and J gave up 5 bases, with 18 bases separating them. The CDR3 DNA reads as TGTGCCAGCAGCTTGGGACTCACAGGACCATTGGACGAGCAGTACTTC. Translated: CASSLGLTGPLDEQYF.

The J gene is TRBJ1-5, the V gene TRBV19, with TRBD1 matching over 9 bases. The ends lost 7 bases at V and 5 bases at J; junction bases unmatched: 9. CDR3 size: 15 residues. Germline V gives CDR1 LNHDA, CDR2 SQIVND (reference sequence). DNA of the CDR3: TGTGCCAGTAATTACCGGGACAGGGTCCATCAGCCCCAGCATTTT. This translates into CASNYRDRVHQPQHF. Together with reference TRBV19 and TRBJ1-5, the CDR3 gives the full variable domain: DGGITQSPKYLFRKEGQNVTLSCEQNLNHDAMYWYRQDPGQGLRLIYYSQIVNDFQKGDIAEGYSVSREKKESFPLTVTSAQKNPTAFYLCASNYRDRVHQPQHFGDGTRLSIL.